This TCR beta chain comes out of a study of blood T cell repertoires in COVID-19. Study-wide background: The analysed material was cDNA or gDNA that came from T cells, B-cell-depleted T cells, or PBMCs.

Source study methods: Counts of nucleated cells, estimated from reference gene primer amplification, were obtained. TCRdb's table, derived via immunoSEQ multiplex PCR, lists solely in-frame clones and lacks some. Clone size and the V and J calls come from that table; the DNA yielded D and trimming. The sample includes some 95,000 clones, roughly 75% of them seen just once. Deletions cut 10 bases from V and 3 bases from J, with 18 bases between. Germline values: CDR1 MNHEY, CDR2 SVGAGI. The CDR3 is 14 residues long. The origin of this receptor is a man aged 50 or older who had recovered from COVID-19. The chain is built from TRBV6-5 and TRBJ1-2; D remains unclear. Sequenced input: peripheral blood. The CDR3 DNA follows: TGTGCCACCCGAAAACTAGACCGGCACTATGGCTACACCTTC. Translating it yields CATRKLDRHYGYTF.